The next 19 T cell receptor beta chains were all read from a single sample in a study of CDR3 diversity in severe acne. TCRdb ran MiXCR on the PCR reads and lists one entry per CDR3 protein. The data contain tens of thousands of distinct CDR3 sequences, 51% of them singletons. The sample taken for sequencing was blood. Every receptor here comes from a male donor in good health, without acne.

V is TRBV5-1 and J is TRBJ2-1; the match to TRBD2 covers 10 bases. The junction had 8 bases not matched to a gene; V was cut back by 4 bases and J by 10 bases. The CDR3 length is 14 residues. Germline V gene lookup returns CDR1 SGHRS and CDR2 YFSETQ. The CDR3 DNA reads as TGCGCCAGCAGCCTAGGGGCTAGCGGGGGAGAGCAGTTCTTC. It yields the protein CASSLGASGGEQFF.

The chain carries TRBV19 and TRBJ2-7, with 8 bases matching TRBD1. Germline loops: CDR1 LNHDA, CDR2 SQIVND (reference sequence). The V segment lost 4 bases and the J segment 0 bases; nucleotides outside the gene matches: 5. The CDR3 covers 15 residues. CDR3: CASSNWGQVSYEQYF. The CDR3, as DNA: TGTGCCAGTAGTAACTGGGGACAGGTCTCCTACGAGCAGTACTTC.

The chain combines TRBV15 with TRBJ1-1; no clear D gene. Trimming left V 3 bases short and J 10 bases short, with 21 bases between. Germline V lookup: CDR1 LNHNV, CDR2 YYDKDF (reference sequence). The CDR3 is made up of 15 amino acids. CDR3 sequence reads: CATSSRGPVLVRAFF. DNA of the CDR3: TGTGCCACCAGCAGCCGAGGACCGGTTCTGGTTAGAGCTTTCTTT. Using reference TRBV15 and TRBJ1-1 for the parts outside the CDR3, the full variable domain is DAMVIQNPRYQVTQFGKPVTLSCSQTLNHNVMYWYQQKSSQAPKLLFHYYDKDFNNEADTPDNFQSRRPNTSFCFLDIRSPGLGDTAMYLCATSSRGPVLVRAFFGQGTRLTVV.

This clonotype was recorded only once. The V call is TRBV12-3 or TRBV12-4, the J call TRBJ1-1; no definite D call. Trimming removed 3 bases at V and 8 bases at J, with 16 bases between. The CDR3 has 14 amino acids. In DNA form, the CDR3 reads TGTGCCAGCAGTTTTACGCGGCCCGTCACCGAAGCTTTCTTT. Translating gives CASSFTRPVTEAFF.

This clonotype was recorded many times. V gene TRBV25-1 combines with J gene TRBJ1-6, with D unresolved. The length of the CDR3 is 13 residues. The germline V gene encodes CDR1 MGHDK and CDR2 SYGVNS. The V end was cut by 4 bases, the J end by 7 bases, with 8 bases between. CDR3 protein: CASSGGGNSPLHF. The CDR3 nucleotides are TGTGCCAGCAGTGGAGGCGGAAATTCACCCCTCCACTTT.

This clonotype was observed many times. The chain links TRBV29-1 to TRBJ2-2; D remains unclear. The CDR3 contains 12 residues. The germline CDR1 and CDR2 sequences are SQVTM and ANQGSEA. Trimming left V 1 base short and J 6 bases short, with 6 bases between. CDR3 nucleotides: TGCAGCGTTGAAGTTTTATCCGGGGAGCTGTTTTTT. Its translation: CSVEVLSGELFF.

Turning to this clonotype: One end of the junction varies from germline; a read error may be responsible. The chain couples TRBV7-2 to TRBJ1-6; D might be TRBD1 (6 bases). The CDR3 covers 17 residues. Germline V CDR1 and CDR2: SGHTA, FQGNSA. This CDR3 is CASRLAGGGMGNSPLHF. DNA of the CDR3: TGTGCCAGCAGGTTAGCCGGGGGGGGCATGGGGAATTCACCCCTCCACTTT.

In its sample, this clonotype was seen many times. CDR3 region: CASSFLRAGGIYNEQFF. DNA for the CDR3: TGTGCCAGCAGTTTCCTAAGAGCGGGAGGGATTTACAATGAGCAGTTCTTC. The gene calls are TRBV27 and TRBJ2-1; 10 bases map to TRBD2. CDR3 length: 17 amino acids. The germline V gene encodes CDR1 MNHEY and CDR2 SMNVEV (reference sequence). V was pared by 3 bases and J by 4 bases, with 9 bases of the junction left unmatched.

The chain combines TRBV25-1 with TRBJ2-6; TRBD2 might be the D (6 bases). This CDR3 comprises 13 residues. The ends were cut back, 6 bases at V and 8 bases at J, with 11 bases in the middle. The V gene's germline CDR1 is MGHDK and CDR2 SYGVNS. This CDR3 is CASSTGSPNVLTF. CDR3 coding DNA: TGTGCCAGCAGCACCGGGAGTCCCAACGTCCTGACTTTC.

This clonotype showed up many times. This chain uses TRBV20-1 with TRBJ2-2, with D perhaps TRBD1 (6 bases). The CDR3 spans 14 residues. Germline V gene lookup returns CDR1 DFQATT and CDR2 SNEGSKA (reference sequence). The CDR3 bases are TGCAGCGCACCGAACCAGGGGTTTGGCGGGGAGCTGTTTTTT. This sequence encodes CSAPNQGFGGELFF.

CDR3 nucleotide sequence: TGTGCCAGCAGCTTGGGGCTGGGGGACACTGAAGCTTTCTTT. It yields the protein CASSLGLGDTEAFF. The chain links TRBV5-6 to TRBJ1-1; D possibly corresponds to TRBD1 (5 bases). The germline CDR1 and CDR2 sequences are SGHDT and YYEEEE. The CDR3 covers 14 residues. V was cut by 0 bases and J by 3 bases, with 9 bases left in between.

In this sample, this clonotype turned up many times. The genes are TRBV30 and TRBJ2-1; no firm D call. The CDR3 has 16 amino acids. The V and J ends lost 2 bases and 0 bases respectively, with 14 bases between them. Germline assignment: CDR1 GTSNPN and CDR2 SVGIG (reference sequence). CDR3 sequence (DNA): TGTGCCTGGAGTCTCTCGGGCCTTAGCTCCTACAATGAGCAGTTCTTC. Translating it yields CAWSLSGLSSYNEQFF.

In this sample, this clonotype turned up many times. The chain links TRBV9 to TRBJ1-5, with 10 bases aligning to TRBD1. The CDR3 runs 16 residues. After removal of 3 bases from V and 3 bases from J, the junction contained 6 bases not matched to a gene. From germline, CDR1 is SGDLS and CDR2 YYNGEE. The CDR3 DNA is TGTGCCAGCAGCGCGGGGACAGGGGCAAACAATCAGCCCCAGCATTTT. Its translation is CASSAGTGANNQPQHF.

The J gene is TRBJ2-7, the V gene TRBV9; 11 bases fit TRBD2. This CDR3 has 14 amino acids. V shed 6 bases and J 4 bases; nucleotides not matched to a gene: 6. Germline CDR1 is SGDLS and CDR2 is YYNGEE. For the CDR3, the DNA is TGTGCCAGCACCCCGGGACTAGCGGTTTACGAGCAGTACTTC. It encodes CASTPGLAVYEQYF.

This clonotype was observed at least ten times. A read error is possible here, since a much larger clone lies one base away. The rearrangement uses TRBV5-8 and TRBJ1-1; a possible D gene is TRBD1 (6 bases). The CDR3 runs to 15 residues. Germline V CDR1 and CDR2: SGHTS, YDEGEE. The CDR3 DNA reads TGTGCCAGCAGACCGCGTGGGGGCGAGAACACTGCAGCTTTCTTT. It translates to CASRPRGGENTAAFF.

V gene TRBV5-1 combines with J gene TRBJ2-1; a weak D match, TRBD1 (6 bases). V was shortened by 4 bases and J by 0 bases, with 14 bases between the two germline ends. The CDR3 has 16 residues. From germline, CDR1 is SGHRS and CDR2 YFSETQ. The CDR3 region has the DNA TGCGCCAGCAGCGAACCGACAGGTAACTCCTACAATGAGCAGTTCTTC. Its protein is CASSEPTGNSYNEQFF. Drawing the rest from reference TRBV5-1 and TRBJ2-1, the complete variable domain is KAGVTQTPRYLIKTRGQQVTLSCSPISGHRSVSWYQQTPGQGLQFLFEYFSETQRNKGNFPGRFSGRQFSNSRSEMNVSTLELGDSALYLCASSEPTGNSYNEQFFGPGTRLTVL.

This clonotype has ten or more counts. V usage is TRBV9 and J usage is TRBJ2-3; no clear D gene. Trimming took 3 bases from V and 0 from J, leaving 11 bases between them. In germline, CDR1 is SGDLS, CDR2 YYNGEE. The CDR3 is 15 amino acids. CDR3 coding DNA: TGTGCCAGCAGCGCCTCTAGGGCTAGCACAGATACGCAGTATTTT. It encodes CASSASRASTDTQYF.

The chain employs TRBV2 and TRBJ1-6; D perhaps matches TRBD1 (5 bases). Trimming cost V 3 bases and J 9 bases, with 12 bases left between them. Germline V gives CDR1 SNHLY, CDR2 FYNNEI. This CDR3 spans 14 amino acids. DNA for the CDR3: TGTGCCAGCAGTGAGGGGGTGTCGGCTTCACCCCTCCACTTT. It translates to CASSEGVSASPLHF.

This clonotype was recorded many times. The chain combines TRBV6-5 with TRBJ2-3; D might be TRBD2 (6 bases). The CDR3 totals 16 residues. The V gene's germline CDR1 is MNHEY and CDR2 SVGAGI. V lost 0 bases to trimming and J lost 0 bases, with 10 bases between them. The CDR3 loop reads CASSYSGLQSTDTQYF. CDR3 in DNA: TGTGCCAGCAGTTACTCGGGACTGCAAAGCACAGATACGCAGTATTTT.